These T cell receptor beta chains were read from a single sample in a study of shared clonotypes between healthy human individuals. Profiled with immunoSEQ multiplex PCR; TCRdb holds only in-frame clones, not every one. The sample includes approximately 1,000,000 clones, approximately 80% of them seen just once. The sequenced material came from memory CD4+ T cells from PBMCs. Receptors were obtained from a man aged 18 to 29 in good health. Some clones in this sample may be carry-over from other donors' samples. CDR3s include the opening cysteine and the closing phenylalanine or tryptophan.

>TRBJ2-7|13|TRBV28
CASSWGRAYEQYF
>TRBJ1-4|15|TRBV7-2
CASSLYRGANEKLFF
>TRBJ2-7|15|TRBV6-5
CASSMTSGSTYEQYF
>TRBJ1-2|17|TRBV6-1
CASSEAQLRRGNYGYTF
>TRBJ2-7|13|TRBV5-4
CASSSFGSGEQYF
>-|12|TRBV6-5
CASAQSSYEQYF
>TRBJ1-3|15|TRBV7-2
CASSFRVSSGNTIYF
>TRBJ1-2|12|TRBV28
CATERLGMGRTF
>TRBJ2-2|16|TRBV7-8
CACPRQLNTNTGELFF
>TRBJ2-1|17|TRBV11-3
CASSPPSGRANENEQFF
>TRBJ2-1|14|TRBV5-6
CASSLLDSYNEQFF
>TRBJ2-1|14|TRBV5-4
CASSFTPTYNEQFF
>TRBJ1-3|16|TRBV7-2
CASSLRDLVAGNTIYF
>TRBJ2-1|15|TRBV5-1
CASSLMGSSYNEQFF
>TRBJ2-2|15|TRBV7-3
CASSLQGLQAGELFF
>-|14|TRBV2
CASQGGVLSYEQYF
>TRBJ2-7|11|TRBV2
CASSVEYEQYF
>TRBJ1-1|14|TRBV4-2
CASSQELANTEAFF
>TRBJ2-5|13|TRBV5-1
CASSPGTEETQYF
>TRBJ2-2|19|TRBV5-4
CASTPKGLAGDVNTGELFF
>TRBJ1-1|13|TRBV29-1
CSVDVKENTEAFF
>TRBJ2-5|15|TRBV7-9
CASSLAGGGQETQYF
>TRBJ2-3|9|TRBV20-1
CSAGDTQYF
>TRBJ1-5|14|TRBV29-1
CSVAGTNSNQPQHF
>TRBJ2-7|13|TRBV6-1
CASNPGQAEEQYF
>TRBJ1-5|15|TRBV5-1
CASQRSPGSNQPQHF
>TRBJ1-4|12|TRBV9
CASSSLWGKLFF
>-|15|TRBV7-9
CASSLVSGNVAEQYF
>TRBJ1-1|15|TRBV5-4
CASSARGGQKTEAFF
>TRBJ2-3|13|TRBV29-1
CSIWTGGTDTQYF
>TRBJ2-3|15|TRBV30
CAWSIGAGTTDTQYF
>TRBJ2-3|13|TRBV7-2
CASSLERQGTQYF
>TRBJ2-5|16|TRBV10-3
CAIGAKASGDQETQYF
>TRBJ2-5|16|TRBV4-1
CASSQDLTPGAQTQYF
>TRBJ2-1|14|TRBV7-3
CASSLAGGENEQFF
>TRBJ2-5|15|TRBV6-6
CASSYVIGGRETQYF
>TRBJ2-1|14|TRBV6-5
CASRMDRAYNEQFF
>TRBJ2-1|16|TRBV5-1
CASSPRLGDSYNEQFF
>TRBJ2-3|15|TRBV1
CTSSLGWGYTDTQYF
>TRBJ1-2|12|TRBV7-9
CASMGANYGYTF
>TRBJ2-3|13|TRBV30
CAWAGTVTDTQYF
>TRBJ2-1|15|TRBV28
CASSAGTSWWHEQFF
>TRBJ1-3|16|TRBV28
CASSLSTADSGNTIYF
>TRBJ1-2|10|TRBV20-1
CSATGYGYTF
>TRBJ2-5|14|TRBV7-2
CASSSDSVKETQYF
>TRBJ2-6|15|TRBV6-5
CASRQLSSGANVLTF
>TRBJ1-4|16|TRBV2
CASSSGLGATNEKLFF
>TRBJ2-7|16|TRBV5-4
CASSPPGGTATYEQYF
>TRBJ2-7|15|TRBV2
CASDSALRGRGEQYF